What follows are 10 T cell receptor beta chains derived from one specimen sequenced in a study of preoperative IRX-2 immunotherapy in early breast cancer. Treatment of the sample: preoperative locoregional IRX-2 cytokine immunotherapy. This table comes from immunoSEQ multiplex PCR, and its TCRdb copy is limited to in-frame clones, with some not included. The sample shows 30,000 to 45,000 clones, roughly four fifths of them seen only once. The source was lymph node tissue, collected after IRX-2 immunotherapy. The receptor source for this set is a human donor with breast cancer.

The chain joins TRBV28 to TRBJ1-5; no reliable D call. The CDR3 contains 15 residues. Germline CDR1 reads MDHEN; CDR2 reads SYDVKM. V lost 2 bases to trimming and J lost 3 bases, with 11 bases between them. The CDR3 spells CASSLIAADNQPQHF. In DNA form, the CDR3 reads TGTGCCAGCAGTTTAATCGCCGCAGACAATCAGCCCCAGCATTTT.

The rearrangement joins TRBV19 to TRBJ2-1, with 8 bases that match TRBD2. The V and J ends lost 5 bases and 6 bases, in that order; junction bases with no gene match: 6. This CDR3 region has 14 residues. CDR1 is LNHDA and CDR2 is SQIVND in the germline V gene (reference sequence). The CDR3, as DNA: TGTGCCAGTAGTGCCTCGGGGGGGCTCAATGAGCAGTTCTTC. This sequence encodes CASSASGGLNEQFF. The entire variable domain, with the rest obtained from reference TRBV19 and TRBJ2-1, is as follows: DGGITQSPKYLFRKEGQNVTLSCEQNLNHDAMYWYRQDPGQGLRLIYYSQIVNDFQKGDIAEGYSVSREKKESFPLTVTSAQKNPTAFYLCASSASGGLNEQFFGPGTRLTVL.

The chain combines TRBV28 with TRBJ2-7, with 8 nucleotides matching TRBD2. Per the germline V gene, CDR1 is MDHEN and CDR2 is SYDVKM. V gave up 2 bases and J gave up 2 bases; unmatched junction bases: 5. CDR3 length: 15 residues. The CDR3 DNA reads TGTGCCAGCAGTTTACGAGCGGGGGACCCCTACGAGCAGTACTTC. This encodes CASSLRAGDPYEQYF.

Only one count was recorded for this clone. The chain carries TRBV7-7 and TRBJ2-5; TRBD2 matches at 11 bases. Trimming removed 3 bases from V and 7 bases from J; junction bases left unmatched: 10. This CDR3 comprises 16 residues. Per the germline V gene, CDR1 is SSHAT and CDR2 is FNYEAQ (reference sequence). Here the CDR3 DNA reads TGTGCCAGCAGCTTGGCGAGACTAGCGGGGCCCATGACCCAGTACTTC. Translated: CASSLARLAGPMTQYF.

Here the CDR3 reads CASSIGTGAGDGYTF. In DNA, the CDR3 is TGTGCCAGTAGTATTGGGACAGGGGCAGGGGATGGCTACACCTTC. The V and J genes are TRBV19 and TRBJ1-2, with 10 bases aligning to TRBD1. V shed 3 bases, J shed 6 bases, and the junction held 7 bases outside the gene matches. CDR3 size: 15 residues. Germline V CDR1 and CDR2: LNHDA, SQIVND (reference sequence).

The chain is built from TRBV18 and TRBJ2-7; no clear D gene. V lost 0 bases and J lost 3, with 12 bases in between. The CDR3 consists of 15 residues. From germline, CDR1 is KGHSH and CDR2 LQKENI. The CDR3 DNA follows: TGTGCCAGCTCACCACCCGCGACTTCCCTCTACGAGCAGTACTTC. This encodes CASSPPATSLYEQYF.

V is TRBV11-3 and J is TRBJ1-1; 7 nucleotides agree with TRBD1. Germline V lookup: CDR1 SGHNT, CDR2 YENEEA. This CDR3 has 14 amino acids. With V trimmed by 5 bases and J by 5 bases, 8 bases remained unmatched. CDR3 DNA: TGTGCCAGCAGCCAGACAGGGACTATTACTGAAGCTTTCTTT. As protein: CASSQTGTITEAFF.

V gene TRBV7-5 combines with J gene TRBJ1-6; no DNA check was done on the table's D call, TRBD1. TRBV7-5 is listed as a pseudogene. CDR3 length equals 17 residues. The CDR3 sequence: CASSLILTGTRNSPLHF. The DNA for the CDR3 is TGTGCCAGCAGCTTAATTTTAACCGGGACACGGAATTCACCCCTCCACTTT.

V is TRBV6-8 and J is TRBJ1-1, with a tentative D call TRBD1 (5 bases). The CDR3 runs to 15 residues. Trimming took off 5 bases at V and 2 bases at J, with 15 bases between the two ends. In germline, CDR1 is MNHGY, CDR2 SAAAGT. The CDR3 is CASSQVGGKNTEAFF. The DNA of the CDR3 is TGTGCCAGCAGTCAGGTCGGGGGGAAAAACACTGAAGCTTTCTTT.

Remarks on this clone: This specimen includes other DNA sequences encoding the same CDR3. The chain couples TRBV11-3 to TRBJ1-2, with 8 bases lining up with TRBD1. After removal of 5 bases from V and 2 bases from J, the junction contained 4 bases not matched to a gene. CDR1 and CDR2 from the germline V gene are SGHNT and YENEEA. The CDR3 consists of 14 residues. The CDR3 DNA is TGTGCCAGCAGCCCCCGACAGGGGAACTATGGCTACACCTTC. Encoded protein: CASSPRQGNYGYTF.